Listed here are 28 T cell receptor beta chains from one sample, sequenced in a study of T-cell reconstitution after alpha-beta-depleted transplantation in children. The authors prepared the TCRbeta library with unique molecular identifiers. MiXCR was run by TCRdb on the PCR reads, yielding one entry per CDR3 protein. The repertoire holds roughly 300,000 distinct CDR3 sequences, with about 9.9% as singletons. The sample was peripheral blood, taken 180 days after TCRalphabeta/CD19-depleted stem cell transplant. The receptor set was obtained from a male patient aged 2 to 9 who had a stem cell transplant for chronic granulomatous disease, so the T cells may come from the graft donor.

This clonotype was counted only a few times. The chain uses TRBV18 and TRBJ1-5, with D unresolved. CDR1 is KGHSH, CDR2 LQKENI, per germline. This CDR3 contains 15 residues. V was pared by 2 bases and J by 0 bases, with 8 bases between. The CDR3 is CASSPEAHSNQPQHF. CDR3 bases: TGTGCCAGCTCACCAGAAGCACATAGCAATCAGCCCCAGCATTTT. Looking up the rest from reference TRBV18 and TRBJ1-5 gives the full variable domain: NAGVMQNPRHLVRRRGQEARLRCSPMKGHSHVYWYRQLPEEGLKFMVYLQKENIIDESGMPKERFSAEFPKEGPSILRIQQVVRGDSAAYFCASSPEAHSNQPQHFGDGTRLSIL.

This clonotype was recorded many times. The rearrangement joins TRBV4-1 to TRBJ2-3, with D hard to call. Germline loops: CDR1 MGHRA, CDR2 YSYEKL. Trimming removed 1 base from V and 5 bases from J, with 10 bases in between. The CDR3 consists of 14 residues. CDR3 loop: CASSQVNVGDTQYF. Here the CDR3 DNA reads TGCGCCAGCAGCCAAGTCAACGTCGGAGATACGCAGTATTTT.

This clonotype has just a few counts. The CDR3 DNA follows: TGTGCCACCAGTGATTTGACTAGCGGCGCCTCCTACAATGAGCAGTTCTTC. Translating gives CATSDLTSGASYNEQFF. The rearrangement uses TRBV24-1 and TRBJ2-1, with TRBD2 matching 8 bases. Germline CDR1 reads KGHDR; CDR2 reads SFDVKD. CDR3 size: 17 residues. V trimming: 0 bases; J trimming: 0 bases; junction bases outside the gene matches: 3.

This clonotype appeared many times. The V gene is TRBV20-1, the J gene TRBJ2-1; 9 bases map to TRBD2. CDR1 DFQATT and CDR2 SNEGSKA come from the germline V gene (reference sequence). The CDR3 runs 13 residues. The junction had 5 bases not matched to a gene; V was cut back by 6 bases and J by 5 bases. The CDR3 sequence: CSAPTSGNNEQFF. The CDR3 bases are TGCAGTGCCCCGACTAGCGGCAACAATGAGCAGTTCTTC.

A word on this clonotype: This may arise from a read error, as a much more abundant clone is one base away. The J gene is TRBJ2-1, the V gene TRBV6-2 or TRBV6-3, with TRBD1 matching 8 bases. This CDR3 region has 17 residues. Germline V lookup: CDR1 MNHEY, CDR2 SVGEGT. This CDR3 reads CASSYPKQGVGENEQSF. For the CDR3, the DNA is TGTGCCAGCAGTTACCCAAAACAGGGGGTTGGTGAGAATGAGCAGTCCTTC.

This clonotype was seen repeatedly, ten times or more. This chain connects TRBV5-1 to TRBJ2-1; 9 positions match TRBD1. Germline V gene sequence: CDR1 SGHRS, CDR2 YFSETQ. V shed 3 bases, J shed 1 base, and the junction held 14 bases outside the gene matches. The CDR3 spans 19 residues. CDR3 nucleotides: TGCGCCAGCAGCTGGGGACAGGGAGGGGCCCGGACTTCCTACAATGAGCAGTTCTTC. This gives the protein CASSWGQGGARTSYNEQFF.

There are many counts of this clonotype. The chain uses TRBV7-2 and TRBJ2-7; D gene ambiguous. The CDR3 contains 12 residues. Between the trimmed V and J ends, which lost 4 bases and 4 bases, there was a span of 8 bases. Per germline, CDR1 SGHTA and CDR2 FQGNSA. Here the CDR3 DNA reads TGTGCCAGCAGCTACGTATTTTACGAGCAGTACTTC. It yields the protein CASSYVFYEQYF. The variable domain in full, with the rest retrieved from reference TRBV7-2 and TRBJ2-7, is GAGVSQSPSNKVTEKGKDVELRCDPISGHTALYWYRQSLGQGLEFLIYFQGNSAPDKSGLPSDRFSAERTGGSVSTLTIQRTQQEDSAVYLCASSYVFYEQYFGPGTRLTVT.

Ten or more counts support this clonotype. V usage is TRBV10-2 and J usage is TRBJ1-5; D not resolved. This CDR3 region has 14 residues. V was pared by 2 bases and J by 2 bases, with 7 bases between. Germline V lookup: CDR1 WSHSY, CDR2 SAAADI. CDR3: CASSEAGGNQPQHF. The CDR3 DNA follows: TGCGCCAGCAGTGAGGCGGGTGGCAATCAGCCCCAGCATTTT.

The table lists this clonotype with many counts. The V gene is TRBV18, the J gene TRBJ2-5; 7 bases are shared with TRBD1. CDR3 length equals 14 residues. The V and J ends lost 3 bases and 3 bases, in that order; junction bases with no gene match: 4. Germline CDR1 KGHSH, CDR2 LQKENI. This CDR3 reads CASSPGTAKETQYF. The CDR3 nucleotides read TGTGCCAGCTCACCGGGGACAGCGAAAGAGACCCAGTACTTC.

The chain uses TRBV6-5 and TRBJ2-7; 9 nucleotides match TRBD1. CDR3 length: 15 amino acids. Trimming at V came to 6 bases and at J to 0 bases, leaving 6 bases not matched to a gene. Germline values: CDR1 MNHEY, CDR2 SVGAGI. CDR3 in DNA: TGTGCCAGCAGCATCGGGACAGGGTACTCCTACGAGCAGTACTTC. Translation gives CASSIGTGYSYEQYF.

Many counts were recorded for this clonotype. The J gene is TRBJ2-3, the V gene TRBV6-1, with 13 bases identical to TRBD2. CDR1 is MNHNS and CDR2 is SASEGT in the germline V gene. V was clipped by 6 bases and J by 6 bases; unmatched bases: 6. There are 15 residues in the CDR3. The CDR3 sequence: CASRMTSGGPDTQYF. CDR3 nucleotides: TGTGCCAGCAGAATGACTAGCGGGGGGCCGGATACGCAGTATTTT.

This clonotype was seen repeatedly, ten times or more. The chain couples TRBV29-1 to TRBJ2-3, with a possible D match to TRBD2 (6 bases). The CDR3 sequence is 16 residues long. Trimming removed 4 bases from V and 4 bases from J, with 21 bases in between. From germline, CDR1 is SQVTM and CDR2 ANQGSEA. Here the CDR3 reads CSVVGGPGPPPDTQYF. CDR3 coding DNA: TGCAGCGTTGTCGGGGGTCCTGGGCCCCCCCCAGATACGCAGTATTTT.

This clonotype appeared many times. V and J are TRBV29-1 and TRBJ2-7; no reliable D call. With 0 bases removed from V and 2 bases from J, the gap between germline ends came to 11 bases. The CDR3 extends over 14 amino acids. Germline loops: CDR1 SQVTM, CDR2 ANQGSEA. The CDR3 region is CSVEDMTTPYEQYF. CDR3 nucleotides: TGCAGCGTTGAAGACATGACAACCCCCTACGAGCAGTACTTC.

A single count supports this clonotype. A much larger clone differs from this one at a single base, so this may be a read error. The V call is TRBV10-3, the J call TRBJ2-7; no reliable D call. The CDR3 length is 15 residues. From germline, CDR1 is ENHRY and CDR2 SYGVKD. The V end lost 0 bases, the J end lost 4 bases, and 13 bases lay between the germline ends. CDR3: CAISESNSWSYEQYF. The CDR3 region has the DNA TGTGCCATCAGTGAGTCGAATAGCTGGAGTTACGAGCAGTACTTC.

This clonotype was picked up many times. The J gene is TRBJ2-2, the V gene TRBV5-1; D remains unclear. The length of the CDR3 is 12 residues. The germline gives CDR1 SGHRS, CDR2 YFSETQ. V was cut by 1 base and J by 6 bases, with 4 bases left in between. CDR3 protein: CASSLSPGELFF. DNA of the CDR3: TGCGCCAGCAGCTTGTCCCCCGGGGAGCTGTTTTTT.

In its sample, this clonotype was seen once. Given a much more abundant clone one base away, this may be a read error. The chain combines TRBV11-2 with TRBJ2-3, with D unresolved. Germline CDR1 SGHAT, CDR2 FQNNGV. CDR3 size: 13 residues. In DNA form, the CDR3 reads TGTGCCAGCAGGCTAACTCGCACAGTTACGCAGTATTTT. It encodes CASRLTRTVTQYF.

This clonotype was seen at least ten times. V is TRBV7-9 and J is TRBJ2-7; possibly TRBD1 for D (5 bases). In germline, CDR1 is SEHNR, CDR2 FQNEAQ (reference sequence). V was clipped by 5 bases and J by 0 bases, with 17 bases between them. The CDR3 totals 16 residues. The CDR3 loop is CASSVSPGRSSYEQYF. The CDR3 bases are TGTGCCAGCAGCGTTAGCCCAGGGCGGAGCTCCTACGAGCAGTACTTC. The variable domain in full, with the rest retrieved from reference TRBV7-9 and TRBJ2-7, is DTGVSQNPRHKITKRGQNVTFRCDPISEHNRLYWYRQTLGQGPEFLTYFQNEAQLEKSRLLSDRFSAERPKGSFSTLEIQRTEQGDSAMYLCASSVSPGRSSYEQYFGPGTRLTVT.

About this clonotype: This could be a read error, since a much larger clone is one nucleotide away. This chain connects TRBV6-5 to TRBJ2-7, with 8 bases that match TRBD1. CDR1 is MNHEY and CDR2 is SVGAGI in the germline V gene. Trimming at V came to 4 bases and at J to 0 bases, leaving 8 bases not matched to a gene. The CDR3 extends over 16 amino acids. DNA for the CDR3: TGTGCCAGCAGTTCCGGTCCGGGACAGGACTCCTACGAGCAGTACTTC. Translated, it gives CASSSGPGQDSYEQYF.

This clonotype was counted ten times or more. The V gene is TRBV12-3 or TRBV12-4, the J gene TRBJ2-1, with 11 bases fitting TRBD2. The CDR3 runs to 15 residues. V shed 6 bases and J 4 bases; nucleotides not matched to a gene: 5. The CDR3 DNA reads as TGTGCCAGCAGAGGGACTAGCGGACCTTACAATGAGCAGTTCTTC. Its protein is CASRGTSGPYNEQFF.

This clonotype was detected ten times or more. The gene calls are TRBV20-1 and TRBJ2-7; weak D call: TRBD2 (5 bases). There are 12 residues in the CDR3. The V gene's germline CDR1 is DFQATT and CDR2 SNEGSKA (reference sequence). Trimming stripped 6 bases from V and 4 bases from J, with 13 bases between. CDR3 nucleotide sequence: TGCAGTGCCTCATCGGACTTTTACGAGCAGTACTTC. Protein: CSASSDFYEQYF.

The sample holds a few counts of this clonotype. The gene calls are TRBV5-6 and TRBJ2-1; 10 bases are shared with TRBD2. CDR3 length equals 19 residues. Per germline, CDR1 SGHDT and CDR2 YYEEEE. V shed 8 bases and J 3 bases; nucleotides not matched to a gene: 20. The CDR3 is CASHWVWVLAGKLYNEQFF. CDR3 DNA sequence: TGTGCCAGTCACTGGGTTTGGGTACTAGCGGGGAAGCTCTACAATGAGCAGTTCTTC. The variable domain in full, completed from reference TRBV5-6 and TRBJ2-1, reads DAGVTQSPTHLIKTRGQQVTLRCSPKSGHDTVSWYQQALGQGPQFIFQYYEEEERQRGNFPDRFSGHQFPNYSSELNVNALLLGDSALYLCASHWVWVLAGKLYNEQFFGPGTRLTVL.

The CDR3 DNA reads as TGCGCCAGCAGTCAATCGGTTCGGATTCAACAAGAGACCCAGTACTTC. It specifies CASSQSVRIQQETQYF. V usage is TRBV23-1 and J usage is TRBJ2-5, with no clear D. TRBV23-1 is designated an ORF whose function remains uncertain. The CDR3 has 16 residues. V was cut by 0 bases and J by 2 bases, with 13 bases left in between.

This clonotype has at least ten counts. The chain joins TRBV12-3 or TRBV12-4 to TRBJ2-1, with 14 bases matching TRBD2. This CDR3 spans 15 amino acids. The ends lost 6 bases at V and 8 bases at J; junction bases unmatched: 6. CDR3 sequence (DNA): TGTGCCAGCAGGGGACTAGCGGGAGTTGTACATGAGCAGTTCTTC. This translates into CASRGLAGVVHEQFF.

At least ten counts were recorded for this clonotype. This chain connects TRBV12-3 or TRBV12-4 to TRBJ2-7, with TRBD2 identical over 12 bases. The V segment lost 5 bases and the J segment 5 bases; nucleotides outside the gene matches: 4. This CDR3 is built from 14 residues. The CDR3 nucleotides are TGTGCCAGCAGTACGACTAGCGGGAGAAACGAGCAGTACTTC. The encoded protein is CASSTTSGRNEQYF.

The sample holds many counts of this clonotype. This chain connects TRBV7-6 to TRBJ2-1; D gene uncertain. The CDR3 runs to 17 residues. CDR1 and CDR2 (germline): SGHVS, FNYEAQ. Trimming took 1 base from V and 0 from J, leaving 13 bases between them. CDR3 residues: CASSLETPSSSYNEQFF. DNA of the CDR3: TGTGCCAGCAGCTTAGAGACTCCCTCGAGCTCCTACAATGAGCAGTTCTTC.

This clonotype was found many times. V gene TRBV28 combines with J gene TRBJ2-5; tentatively, D is TRBD1 (6 bases). Germline CDR1 is MDHEN and CDR2 is SYDVKM. V lost 5 bases to trimming and J lost 2 bases, with 9 bases between them. The CDR3 loop spans 13 amino acids. The CDR3 DNA sequence: TGTGCCAGCAGTCACGGACAGCAAGAGACCCAGTACTTC. Encoded protein: CASSHGQQETQYF.

The gene calls are TRBV20-1 and TRBJ2-7; D is tentatively TRBD1 or TRBD2 (5 bases each). V gave up 3 bases and J gave up 4 bases, with 19 bases separating them. Germline CDR1 and CDR2: DFQATT and SNEGSKA (reference sequence). CDR3 length: 15 residues. In DNA, the CDR3 is TGCAGTGCTAGGGTCATGGGGGAGAAAGGATACGAGCAGTACTTC. Translation gives CSARVMGEKGYEQYF.

This clonotype was seen at least ten times. V is TRBV13 and J is TRBJ1-1, with a possible D match to TRBD1 (5 bases). In germline, CDR1 is PRHDT, CDR2 FYEKMQ (reference sequence). CDR3 length equals 14 residues. The V gene lost 8 bases and the J gene lost 5 bases, with 18 bases spanning the gap. CDR3 in DNA: TGTGCCAGCGCCACTTGGGGCCTCGGGACTGAAGCTTTCTTT. Amino acid sequence: CASATWGLGTEAFF.